What follows are 9 T cell receptor beta chains derived from one specimen sequenced in a study of cytomegalovirus exposure and HLA in healthy donors. Researchers ran the PCR with 60 Vbeta and 13 Jbeta primers. Sequenced by immunoSEQ multiplex PCR; TCRdb stores in-frame clones only, minus some. The sample yields around 160,000 clones, 75% to 90% seen once. Sequencing was performed on PBMCs. These TCRs come from a human donor in good health.

The chain employs TRBV29-1 and TRBJ2-3; TRBD2 aligns across 8 bases. Germline V gene data show CDR1 as SQVTM and CDR2 as ANQGSEA. The CDR3 extends over 14 amino acids. Trimming at V came to 5 bases and at J to 2 bases, leaving 6 bases not matched to a gene. Here the CDR3 DNA reads TGCAGCGTTCAACGGGGGGGAAACACAGATACGCAGTATTTT. This encodes CSVQRGGNTDTQYF.

This clone occurred a few times. The chain uses TRBV5-4 and TRBJ1-2; tentatively, D is TRBD1 (5 bases). This CDR3 region has 14 residues. Trimming removed 4 bases from V and 4 bases from J, with 14 bases in between. Germline assignment: CDR1 SGHNT and CDR2 YYREEE (reference sequence). CDR3 sequence: CASSTDRVPYGYTF. CDR3 nucleotide sequence: TGTGCCAGCAGCACCGACAGAGTTCCCTATGGCTACACCTTC.

This clone was counted a single time. This sequence joins TRBV25-1 and TRBJ2-7; the match to TRBD2 covers 7 bases. Germline V gives CDR1 MGHDK, CDR2 SYGVNS. Unmatched junction bases numbered 6, after V lost 4 bases and J lost 0 bases. The CDR3 runs 15 residues. This CDR3 reads CASSASGTNSYEQYF. CDR3 coding DNA: TGTGCCAGCAGTGCCTCCGGGACTAACTCCTACGAGCAGTACTTC.

This clone was counted between two and nine times. The V gene is TRBV2, the J gene TRBJ2-3, with D possibly matching TRBD1 (6 bases). This CDR3 is built from 16 residues. CDR1 and CDR2 from the germline V gene are SNHLY and FYNNEI. V lost 6 bases and J 2 bases, leaving 18 bases between the germline ends. CDR3: CASRGFWDTSTDTQYF. CDR3 in DNA: TGTGCCAGCAGGGGTTTTTGGGACACCTCCACAGATACGCAGTATTTT. Based on the CDR3 plus reference TRBV2 and TRBJ2-3, the full variable domain is EPEVTQTPSHQVTQMGQEVILRCVPISNHLYFYWYRQILGQKVEFLVSFYNNEISEKSEIFDDQFSVERPDGSNFTLKIRSTKLEDSAMYFCASRGFWDTSTDTQYFGPGTRLTVL.

CDR3 sequence (DNA): TGTGCCAGCACCTTGGGACTCGGAAACACCATATATTTT. It encodes CASTLGLGNTIYF. The chain joins TRBV14 to TRBJ1-3; D may be TRBD1 (5 bases). Germline V CDR1 and CDR2: SGHDN, FVKESK. This CDR3 contains 13 residues. The V and J ends lost 7 bases and 4 bases respectively, with 11 bases between them.

The genes are TRBV4-2 and TRBJ2-2; D might be TRBD2 (5 bases). The CDR3 has 16 residues. Germline V gene data show CDR1 as LGHNA and CDR2 as YNFKEQ. Between the trimmed V and J ends, which lost 0 bases and 6 bases, there was a span of 14 bases. DNA for the CDR3: TGTGCCAGCAGCCAAGATCTAGCCGGGTCGGCCGGGGAGCTGTTTTTT. It yields the protein CASSQDLAGSAGELFF.

The V gene is TRBV27, the J gene TRBJ2-7; 8 nucleotides align to TRBD2. V shed 3 bases, J shed 0 bases, and the junction held 1 base outside the gene matches. The CDR3 runs 14 residues. Germline V gene data show CDR1 as MNHEY and CDR2 as SMNVEV (reference sequence). The DNA for the CDR3 is TGTGCCAGCAGTTTTAGCGGGGCCTCCTACGAGCAGTACTTC. Translating gives CASSFSGASYEQYF.

The V gene is TRBV4-3, the J gene TRBJ2-2; D not certain. Germline CDR1 reads LGHNA; CDR2 reads YSLEER. The V and J ends lost 1 base and 5 bases respectively, with 8 bases between them. The CDR3 spans 14 residues. CDR3 loop: CASSQGVETGELFF. In nucleotides, the CDR3 is TGCGCCAGCAGCCAAGGGGTGGAGACCGGGGAGCTGTTTTTT.

The V gene is TRBV29-1, the J gene TRBJ2-7; 8 bases align to TRBD1. CDR1 is SQVTM, CDR2 ANQGSEA, per germline. The ends lost 5 bases at V and 4 bases at J; junction bases unmatched: 7. The CDR3 runs 13 residues. Here the CDR3 reads CSVRTGQRYEQYF. The CDR3 DNA reads as TGCAGCGTTCGGACAGGGCAACGGTACGAGCAGTACTTC.